This entry lists 5 T cell receptor beta chains sequenced from one sample in a study of STAT5B mutations in CD4+ large granular lymphocyte leukemia. Measured with immunoSEQ multiplex PCR; TCRdb has only the in-frame clones, and not every one. The profile shows fewer than 50,000 clones, around 80% of them singletons. The sequencing input was CD4+ T cells from blood buffy coats. Source of these receptors: a human donor in good health.

This clone was seen just once. The chain carries TRBV5-1 and TRBJ2-1; 9 bases agree with TRBD2. This CDR3 spans 15 amino acids. V was pared by 7 bases and J by 7 bases, with 12 bases of the junction left unmatched. CDR1 SGHRS and CDR2 YFSETQ come from the germline V gene. The CDR3 DNA sequence: TGCGCCAGCCAACCGAGGGCGGGAGGGCGGAATGAGCAGTTCTTC. Protein: CASQPRAGGRNEQFF. The full variable domain, rest sourced from reference TRBV5-1 and TRBJ2-1, is KAGVTQTPRYLIKTRGQQVTLSCSPISGHRSVSWYQQTPGQGLQFLFEYFSETQRNKGNFPGRFSGRQFSNSRSEMNVSTLELGDSALYLCASQPRAGGRNEQFFGPGTRLTVL.

The chain uses TRBV2 and TRBJ1-2, with 10 positions matching TRBD1. The CDR3 loop spans 13 amino acids. Germline assignment: CDR1 SNHLY and CDR2 FYNNEI. The V segment lost 4 bases and the J segment 7 bases; nucleotides outside the gene matches: 3. CDR3 sequence reads: CASSGQGAGGYTF. The CDR3 bases are TGTGCCAGCAGTGGACAGGGGGCGGGTGGCTACACCTTC. The full variable domain, completed using reference TRBV2 and TRBJ1-2, is EPEVTQTPSHQVTQMGQEVILRCVPISNHLYFYWYRQILGQKVEFLVSFYNNEISEKSEIFDDQFSVERPDGSNFTLKIRSTKLEDSAMYFCASSGQGAGGYTFGSGTRLTVV.

The CDR3 region has the DNA TGTGCCAGCAGTATTCAAGGATCTGGGGCCAACGTCCTGACTTTC. This sequence encodes CASSIQGSGANVLTF. The genes are TRBV6-5 and TRBJ2-6; D call uncertain. V was cut by 5 bases and J by 1 base, with 9 bases left in between. CDR1 and CDR2 from the germline V gene are MNHEY and SVGAGI. This CDR3 contains 15 residues.

The DNA for the CDR3 is TGCGCCAGCAGCCACCAGACCGGACTAGCGGGAGGCAATGAGCAGTTCTTC. This codes for CASSHQTGLAGGNEQFF. This chain uses TRBV4-3 with TRBJ2-1; the match to TRBD2 covers 14 bases. V trimming: 3 bases; J trimming: 6 bases; junction bases outside the gene matches: 7. Germline loops: CDR1 LGHNA, CDR2 YSLEER. This CDR3 spans 17 amino acids.

This clone turned up a few times. The rearrangement uses TRBV5-1 and TRBJ2-3; D may correspond to TRBD1 or TRBD2 (5 bases each). Per the germline V gene, CDR1 is SGHRS and CDR2 is YFSETQ. The germline V and J ends were trimmed by 3 bases and 1 base, with 12 bases remaining between them. CDR3 length: 15 residues. The chain's CDR3 is CASSWNRGRTDTQYF. CDR3 DNA sequence: TGCGCCAGCAGCTGGAATAGGGGACGCACAGATACGCAGTATTTT.